Below are 8 T cell receptor beta chains sequenced from a single sample in a study of human T cells and chemical hapten exposure. Regarding time point: pre-sensitization, week 0. Treatment described: therapeutic diphenylcyclopropenone sensitization with weekly scalp DPC. Each CDR3 protein is one row after TCRdb ran MiXCR on the RACE reads. This sample has about 350,000 distinct CDR3 sequences, with approximately 5.8% found just once. Sequenced material: whole blood, taken in connection with sensitization to the hapten diphenylcyclopropenone (DPC). The source of these receptors is a woman aged 18-30 years with alopecia areata. Some clones in this sample may be carry-over from other donors' samples.

This clonotype was detected ten times or more. The rearrangement joins TRBV28 to TRBJ1-4; no firm D call. Germline V lookup: CDR1 MDHEN, CDR2 SYDVKM. This CDR3 region has 11 residues. V lost 4 bases to trimming and J lost 15 bases, with 12 bases between them. The CDR3 DNA follows: TGTGCCAGCAGTTCCCCCCGGACCATGTTTTTT. Protein product: CASSSPRTMFF.

This clonotype was observed a few times. The chain couples TRBV3-1 to TRBJ1-2; no reliable D call. Germline V gene data show CDR1 as LGHDT and CDR2 as YNNKEL (reference sequence). The CDR3 is 15 residues long. Between the trimmed V and J ends, which lost 0 bases and 4 bases, there was a span of 12 bases. The CDR3 protein is CASSQDHQITYGYTF. The CDR3 DNA reads TGTGCCAGCAGCCAAGATCACCAGATAACCTATGGCTACACCTTC.

This clonotype appeared a few times. The chain employs TRBV20-1 and TRBJ2-1; TRBD2 matches 8 bases. Germline loops: CDR1 DFQATT, CDR2 SNEGSKA (reference sequence). This CDR3 region has 13 residues. J gave up 3 bases and V 6 bases, and 4 bases lay outside the gene matches. CDR3: CSAGGARYNEQFF. In nucleotides, the CDR3 is TGCAGTGCCGGGGGGGCCCGCTACAATGAGCAGTTCTTC.

This clonotype has a count of ten or more. The chain couples TRBV6-1 to TRBJ2-3, with D maybe TRBD1 (6 bases). CDR1 and CDR2 (germline): MNHNS, SASEGT. Trimming took 9 bases from V and 2 from J, leaving 18 bases between them. The CDR3 length is 15 residues. CDR3 region: CASSRAGANTDTQYF. The CDR3 DNA follows: TGTGCCAGTTCAAGGGCAGGGGCGAACACAGATACGCAGTATTTT.

This clonotype appeared many times. The chain links TRBV28 to TRBJ1-1; the D is unclear. Germline V gene lookup returns CDR1 MDHEN and CDR2 SYDVKM. CDR3 length: 12 amino acids. The V gene lost 1 base and the J gene lost 7 bases, with 7 bases spanning the gap. Here the CDR3 DNA reads TGTGCCAGCAGTTTATATCGAGTTGAAGCTTTCTTT. Protein product: CASSLYRVEAFF.

This clonotype was counted ten times or more. CDR3 nucleotide sequence: TGTGCCAGCAGCTTACTTCCTAGCGGGGGGGACCCAGATACGCAGTATTTT. This translates into CASSLLPSGGDPDTQYF. The chain has TRBV11-2 and TRBJ2-3; 12 positions agree with TRBD2. V lost 2 bases, J lost 4 bases, and 7 bases stayed unmatched. The CDR3 extends over 17 amino acids. Germline V gives CDR1 SGHAT, CDR2 FQNNGV.

The gene calls are TRBV5-1 and TRBJ1-1; D gene ambiguous. Looked up from germline, CDR1 is SGHRS and CDR2 is YFSETQ. V dropped 2 bases and J dropped 0 bases, with 11 bases sitting between them. The CDR3 extends over 15 amino acids. CDR3 nucleotide sequence: TGCGCCAGCAGCTTCTCTTCGTTCATGAACACTGAAGCTTTCTTT. This sequence encodes CASSFSSFMNTEAFF.

This sequence joins TRBV27 and TRBJ1-6; D remains ambiguous. The V gene lost 3 bases and the J gene lost 9 bases, with 15 bases spanning the gap. Germline V gene data show CDR1 as MNHEY and CDR2 as SMNVEV (reference sequence). The CDR3 spans 15 residues. Written as DNA, the CDR3 is TGTGCCAGCAGTTTGAAGGGCTTTAGCGGTTCACCCCTCCACTTT. Translating gives CASSLKGFSGSPLHF.